This TCR beta chain was found in a study of T cells expressing NK-cell markers. This CDR3 has 12 residues. Germline V gene data show CDR1 as SNHLY and CDR2 as FYNNEI. TCRdb re-called the 5' RACE reads; one entry per CDR3 protein, DNA not given. This sample's table has 140,000 to 150,000 distinct CDR3 sequences. This chain connects TRBV2 to TRBJ2-3. Sequenced material: blood T cells: a sorted CD56 or NKG2C T cell subset, CD4+ or CD8+ T cells, or bulk PBMC T cells (not recorded which). This sequence originates from a man younger than 35 in good health. CDR3 loop: CASSVKGDTQYF.